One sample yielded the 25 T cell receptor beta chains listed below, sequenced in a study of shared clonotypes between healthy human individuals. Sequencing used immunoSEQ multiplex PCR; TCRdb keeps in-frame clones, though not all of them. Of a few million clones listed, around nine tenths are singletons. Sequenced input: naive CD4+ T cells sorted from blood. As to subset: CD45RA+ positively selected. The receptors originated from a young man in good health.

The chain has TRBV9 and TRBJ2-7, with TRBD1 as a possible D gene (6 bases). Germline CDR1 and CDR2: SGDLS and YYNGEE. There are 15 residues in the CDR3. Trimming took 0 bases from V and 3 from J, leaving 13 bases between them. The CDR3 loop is CASSVELGGNYEQYF. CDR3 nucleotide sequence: TGTGCCAGCAGCGTAGAACTAGGGGGTAACTACGAGCAGTACTTC. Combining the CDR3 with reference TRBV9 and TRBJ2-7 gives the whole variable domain DSGVTQTPKHLITATGQRVTLRCSPRSGDLSVYWYQQSLDQGLQFLIQYYNGEERAKGNILERFSAQQFPDLHSELNLSSLELGDSALYFCASSVELGGNYEQYFGPGTRLTVT.

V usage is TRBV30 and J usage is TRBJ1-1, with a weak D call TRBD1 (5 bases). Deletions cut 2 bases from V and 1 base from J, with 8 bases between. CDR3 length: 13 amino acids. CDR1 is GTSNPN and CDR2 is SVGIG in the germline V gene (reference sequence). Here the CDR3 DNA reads TGTGCCTGGAGTACGGGGCGGAACACTGAAGCTTTCTTT. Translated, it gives CAWSTGRNTEAFF.

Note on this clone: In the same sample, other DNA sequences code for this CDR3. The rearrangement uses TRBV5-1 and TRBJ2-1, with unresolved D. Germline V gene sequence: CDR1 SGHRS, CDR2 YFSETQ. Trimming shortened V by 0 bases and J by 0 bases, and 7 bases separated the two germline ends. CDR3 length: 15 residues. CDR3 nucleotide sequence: TGCGCCAGCAGCTTGGAGGTGAGCTCCTACAATGAGCAGTTCTTC. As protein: CASSLEVSSYNEQFF.

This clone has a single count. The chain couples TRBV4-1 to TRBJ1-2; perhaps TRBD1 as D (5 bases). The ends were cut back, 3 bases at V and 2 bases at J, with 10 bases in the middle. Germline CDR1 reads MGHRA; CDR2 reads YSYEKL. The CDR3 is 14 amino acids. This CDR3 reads CASSHIRDNYGYTF. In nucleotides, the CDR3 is TGCGCCAGCAGCCACATCCGGGACAACTATGGCTACACCTTC.

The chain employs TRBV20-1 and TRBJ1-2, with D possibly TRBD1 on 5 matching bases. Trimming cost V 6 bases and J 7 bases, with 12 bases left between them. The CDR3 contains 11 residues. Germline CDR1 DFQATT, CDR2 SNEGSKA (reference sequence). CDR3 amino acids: CSAPGLGGYTF. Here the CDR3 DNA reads TGCAGTGCCCCAGGGTTGGGTGGCTACACCTTC.

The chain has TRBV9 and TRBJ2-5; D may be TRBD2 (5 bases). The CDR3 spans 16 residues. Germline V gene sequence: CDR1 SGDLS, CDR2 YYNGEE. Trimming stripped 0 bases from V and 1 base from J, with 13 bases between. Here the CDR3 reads CASSVGQRRSQETQYF. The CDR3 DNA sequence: TGTGCCAGCAGCGTAGGCCAGCGGAGATCCCAAGAGACCCAGTACTTC.

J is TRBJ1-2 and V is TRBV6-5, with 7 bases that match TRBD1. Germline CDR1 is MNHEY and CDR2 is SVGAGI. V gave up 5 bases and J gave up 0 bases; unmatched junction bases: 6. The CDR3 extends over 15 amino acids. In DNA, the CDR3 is TGTGCCAGCAGTACGAGACAGGGAGCTAACTATGGCTACACCTTC. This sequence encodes CASSTRQGANYGYTF.

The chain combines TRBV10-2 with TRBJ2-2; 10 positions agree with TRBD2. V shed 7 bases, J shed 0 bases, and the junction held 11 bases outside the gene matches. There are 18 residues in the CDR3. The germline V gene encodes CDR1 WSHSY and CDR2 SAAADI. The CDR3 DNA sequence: TGCGCCAGCAATAGCTGGACTAGCGGCTCGTCGAACACCGGGGAGCTGTTTTTT. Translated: CASNSWTSGSSNTGELFF.

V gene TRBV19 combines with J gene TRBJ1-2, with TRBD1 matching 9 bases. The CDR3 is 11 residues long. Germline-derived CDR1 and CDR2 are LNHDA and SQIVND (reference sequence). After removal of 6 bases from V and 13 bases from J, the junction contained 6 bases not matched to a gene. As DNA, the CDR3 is TGTGCCAGTAGCGTTGACAGGGGGATCACCTTC. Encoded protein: CASSVDRGITF.

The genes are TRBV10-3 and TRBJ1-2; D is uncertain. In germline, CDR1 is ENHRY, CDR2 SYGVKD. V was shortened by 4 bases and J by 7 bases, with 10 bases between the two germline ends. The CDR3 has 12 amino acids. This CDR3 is CAISGRNTGYTF. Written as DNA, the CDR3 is TGTGCCATCAGTGGCCGGAACACTGGCTACACCTTC.

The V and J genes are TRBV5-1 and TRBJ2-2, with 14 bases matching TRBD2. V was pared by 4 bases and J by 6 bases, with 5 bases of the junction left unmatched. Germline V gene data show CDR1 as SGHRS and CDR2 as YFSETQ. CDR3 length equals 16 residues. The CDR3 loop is CASSPWTSGGSGELFF. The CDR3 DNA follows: TGCGCCAGCAGCCCCTGGACTAGCGGGGGGTCCGGGGAGCTGTTTTTT.

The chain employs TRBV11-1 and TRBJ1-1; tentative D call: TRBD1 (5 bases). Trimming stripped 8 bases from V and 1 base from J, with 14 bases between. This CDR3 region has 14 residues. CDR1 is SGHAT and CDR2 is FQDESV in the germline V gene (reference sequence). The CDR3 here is CASRGRRGNTEAFF. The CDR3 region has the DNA TGTGCCAGCCGGGGACGGCGCGGGAACACTGAAGCTTTCTTT.

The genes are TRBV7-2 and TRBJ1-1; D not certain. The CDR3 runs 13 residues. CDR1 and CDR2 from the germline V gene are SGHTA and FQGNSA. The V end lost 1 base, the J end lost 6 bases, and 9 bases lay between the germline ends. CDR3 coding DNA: TGTGCCAGCAGCTTAGAAGCAGCTTCTGAAGCTTTCTTT. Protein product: CASSLEAASEAFF. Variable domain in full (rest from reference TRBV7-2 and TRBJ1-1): GAGVSQSPSNKVTEKGKDVELRCDPISGHTALYWYRQSLGQGLEFLIYFQGNSAPDKSGLPSDRFSAERTGGSVSTLTIQRTQQEDSAVYLCASSLEAASEAFFGQGTRLTVV.

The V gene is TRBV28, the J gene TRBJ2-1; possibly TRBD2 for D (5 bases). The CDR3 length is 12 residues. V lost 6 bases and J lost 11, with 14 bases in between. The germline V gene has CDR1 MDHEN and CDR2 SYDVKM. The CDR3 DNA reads TGTGCCAGCAGCACCCCCCCGGGAAAGCAGTTCTTC. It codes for CASSTPPGKQFF.

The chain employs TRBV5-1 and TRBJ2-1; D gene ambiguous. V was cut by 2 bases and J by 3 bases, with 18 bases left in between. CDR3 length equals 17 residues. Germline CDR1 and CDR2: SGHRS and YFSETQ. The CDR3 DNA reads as TGCGCCAGCAGCTTCCAAACCCTAAGCGTCGTCTACAATGAGCAGTTCTTC. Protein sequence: CASSFQTLSVVYNEQFF.

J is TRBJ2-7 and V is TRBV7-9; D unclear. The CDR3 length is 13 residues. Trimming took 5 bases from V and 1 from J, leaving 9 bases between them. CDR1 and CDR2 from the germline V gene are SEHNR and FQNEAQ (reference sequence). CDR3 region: CASSAELSYEQYF. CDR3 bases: TGTGCCAGCAGCGCTGAATTATCCTACGAGCAGTACTTC. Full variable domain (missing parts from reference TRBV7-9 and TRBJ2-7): DTGVSQNPRHKITKRGQNVTFRCDPISEHNRLYWYRQTLGQGPEFLTYFQNEAQLEKSRLLSDRFSAERPKGSFSTLEIQRTEQGDSAMYLCASSAELSYEQYFGPGTRLTVT.

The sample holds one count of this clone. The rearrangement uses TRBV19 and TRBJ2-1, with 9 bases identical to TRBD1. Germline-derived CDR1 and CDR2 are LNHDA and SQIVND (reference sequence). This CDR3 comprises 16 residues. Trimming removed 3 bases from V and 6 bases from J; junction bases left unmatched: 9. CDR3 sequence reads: CASSILPGQGINEQFF. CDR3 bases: TGTGCCAGTAGTATCCTCCCGGGACAGGGTATCAATGAGCAGTTCTTC.

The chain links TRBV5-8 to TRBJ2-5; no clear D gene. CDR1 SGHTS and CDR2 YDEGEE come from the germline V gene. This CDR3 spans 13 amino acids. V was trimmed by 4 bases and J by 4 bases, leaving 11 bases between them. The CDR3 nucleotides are TGTGCCAGCAGCCGGTCGGTAGGAGAGACCCAGTACTTC. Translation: CASSRSVGETQYF.

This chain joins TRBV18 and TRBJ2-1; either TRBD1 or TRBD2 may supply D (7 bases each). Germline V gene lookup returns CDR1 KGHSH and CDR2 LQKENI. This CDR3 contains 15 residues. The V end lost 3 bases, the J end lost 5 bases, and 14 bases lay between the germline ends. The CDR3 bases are TGTGCCAGCTCACCGCCGACAGGGACTAACAATGAGCAGTTCTTC. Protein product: CASSPPTGTNNEQFF.

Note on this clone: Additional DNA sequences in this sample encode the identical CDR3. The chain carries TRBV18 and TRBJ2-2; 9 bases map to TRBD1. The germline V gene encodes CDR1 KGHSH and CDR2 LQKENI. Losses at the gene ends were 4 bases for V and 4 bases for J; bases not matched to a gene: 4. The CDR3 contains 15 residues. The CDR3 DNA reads TGTGCCAGCTCACAAGGACAGGGGAGCACCGGGGAGCTGTTTTTT. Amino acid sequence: CASSQGQGSTGELFF.

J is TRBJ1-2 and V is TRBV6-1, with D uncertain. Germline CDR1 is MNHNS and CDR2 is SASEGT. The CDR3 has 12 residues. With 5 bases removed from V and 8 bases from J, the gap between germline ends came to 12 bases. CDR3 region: CASSRDLRGYTF. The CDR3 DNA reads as TGTGCCAGCAGTAGGGATTTGAGGGGCTACACCTTC.

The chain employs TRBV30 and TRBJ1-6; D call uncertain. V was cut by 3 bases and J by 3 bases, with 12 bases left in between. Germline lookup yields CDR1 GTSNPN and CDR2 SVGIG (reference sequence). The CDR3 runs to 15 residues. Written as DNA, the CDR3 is TGTGCCTGGAGACCCCCAGTCTTCTATAATTCACCCCTCCACTTT. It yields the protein CAWRPPVFYNSPLHF. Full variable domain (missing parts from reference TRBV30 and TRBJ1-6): SQTIHQWPATLVQPVGSPLSLECTVEGTSNPNLYWYRQAAGRGLQLLFYSVGIGQISSEVPQNLSASRPQDRQFILSSKKLLLSDSGFYLCAWRPPVFYNSPLHFGNGTRLTVT.

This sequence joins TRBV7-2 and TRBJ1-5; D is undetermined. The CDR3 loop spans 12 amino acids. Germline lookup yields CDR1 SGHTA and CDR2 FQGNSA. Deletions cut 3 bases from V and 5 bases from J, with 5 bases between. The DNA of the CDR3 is TGTGCCAGCAGCTTCCTTCATCAGCCCCAGCATTTT. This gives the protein CASSFLHQPQHF.

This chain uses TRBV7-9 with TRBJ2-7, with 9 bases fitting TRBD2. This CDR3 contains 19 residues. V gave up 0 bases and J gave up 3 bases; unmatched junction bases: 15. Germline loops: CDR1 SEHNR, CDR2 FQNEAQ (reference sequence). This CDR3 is CASSLALSGLANLGYEQYF. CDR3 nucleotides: TGTGCCAGCAGCTTAGCGCTCTCTGGACTAGCGAATTTGGGCTACGAGCAGTACTTC. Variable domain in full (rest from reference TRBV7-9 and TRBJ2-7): DTGVSQNPRHKITKRGQNVTFRCDPISEHNRLYWYRQTLGQGPEFLTYFQNEAQLEKSRLLSDRFSAERPKGSFSTLEIQRTEQGDSAMYLCASSLALSGLANLGYEQYFGPGTRLTVT.

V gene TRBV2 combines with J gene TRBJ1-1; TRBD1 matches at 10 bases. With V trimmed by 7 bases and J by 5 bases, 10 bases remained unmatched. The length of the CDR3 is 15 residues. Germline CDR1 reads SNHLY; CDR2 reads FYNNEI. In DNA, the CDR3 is TGTGCCAGCAAACCCGGGACAGGGGAATATACTGAAGCTTTCTTT. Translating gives CASKPGTGEYTEAFF.